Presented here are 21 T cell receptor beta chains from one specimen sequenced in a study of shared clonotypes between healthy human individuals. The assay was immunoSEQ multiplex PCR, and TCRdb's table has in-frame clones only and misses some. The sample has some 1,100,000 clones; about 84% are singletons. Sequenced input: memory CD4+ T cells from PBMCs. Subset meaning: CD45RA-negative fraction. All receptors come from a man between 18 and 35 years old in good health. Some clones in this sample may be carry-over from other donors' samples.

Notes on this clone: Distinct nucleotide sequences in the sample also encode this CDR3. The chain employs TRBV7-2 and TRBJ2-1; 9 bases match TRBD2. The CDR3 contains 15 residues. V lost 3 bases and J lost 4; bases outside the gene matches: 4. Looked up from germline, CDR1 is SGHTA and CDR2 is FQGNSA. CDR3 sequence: CASSFLSGSYNEQFF. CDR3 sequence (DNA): TGTGCCAGCAGCTTTCTTAGCGGGAGTTACAATGAGCAGTTCTTC.

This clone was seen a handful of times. This CDR3 is CASSLGGVAYEQYF. CDR3 nucleotides: TGTGCCAGCAGTCTCGGGGGGGTGGCCTACGAGCAGTACTTC. The J gene is TRBJ2-7, the V gene TRBV7-8; TRBD2 aligns across 8 bases. V was pared by 6 bases and J by 2 bases, with 6 bases of the junction left unmatched. Germline CDR1 is SGHVS and CDR2 is FQNEAQ. This CDR3 spans 14 amino acids.

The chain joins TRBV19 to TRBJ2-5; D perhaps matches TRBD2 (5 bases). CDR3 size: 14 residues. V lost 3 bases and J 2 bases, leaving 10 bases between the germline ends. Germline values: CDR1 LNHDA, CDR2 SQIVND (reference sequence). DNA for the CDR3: TGTGCCAGTAGTATCCGGGGTCAGCAAGAGACCCAGTACTTC. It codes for CASSIRGQQETQYF.

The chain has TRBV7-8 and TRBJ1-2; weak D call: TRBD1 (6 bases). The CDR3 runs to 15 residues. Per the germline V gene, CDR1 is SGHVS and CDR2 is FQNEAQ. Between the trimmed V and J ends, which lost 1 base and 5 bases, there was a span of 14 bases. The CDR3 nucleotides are TGTGCCAGCAGCTTAGATCGGGGGCAGGGGTATGGCTACACCTTC. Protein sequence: CASSLDRGQGYGYTF.

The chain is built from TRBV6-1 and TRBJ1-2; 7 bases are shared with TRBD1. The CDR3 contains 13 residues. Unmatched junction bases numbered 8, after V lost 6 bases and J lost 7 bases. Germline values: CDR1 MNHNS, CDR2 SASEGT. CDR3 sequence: CASRETGASGYTF. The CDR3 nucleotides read TGTGCCAGCAGAGAAACAGGGGCTTCTGGCTACACCTTC.

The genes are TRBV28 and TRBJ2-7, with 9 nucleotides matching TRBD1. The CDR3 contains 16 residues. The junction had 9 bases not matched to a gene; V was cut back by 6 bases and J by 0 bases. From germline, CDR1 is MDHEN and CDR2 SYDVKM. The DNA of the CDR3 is TGTGCCAGCAGATCTACCGGGACAGGGAGCTCCTACGAGCAGTACTTC. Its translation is CASRSTGTGSSYEQYF.

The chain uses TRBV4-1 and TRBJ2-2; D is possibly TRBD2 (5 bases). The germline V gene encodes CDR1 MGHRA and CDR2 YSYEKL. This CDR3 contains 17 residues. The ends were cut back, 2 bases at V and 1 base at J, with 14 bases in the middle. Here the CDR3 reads CASSQPGLLGNTGELFF. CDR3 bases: TGCGCCAGCAGCCAACCCGGACTCCTGGGGAACACCGGGGAGCTGTTTTTT.

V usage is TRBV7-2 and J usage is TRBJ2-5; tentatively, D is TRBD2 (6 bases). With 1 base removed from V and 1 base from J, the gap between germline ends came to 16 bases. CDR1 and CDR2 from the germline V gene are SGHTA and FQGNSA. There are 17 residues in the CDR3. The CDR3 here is CASSLVNPSASQETQYF. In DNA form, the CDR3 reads TGTGCCAGCAGCTTAGTGAATCCTAGCGCCAGCCAAGAGACCCAGTACTTC.

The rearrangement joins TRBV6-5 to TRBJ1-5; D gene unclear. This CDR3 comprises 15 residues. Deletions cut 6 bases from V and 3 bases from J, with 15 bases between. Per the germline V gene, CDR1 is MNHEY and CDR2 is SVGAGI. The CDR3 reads CASRFGRTPNQPQHF. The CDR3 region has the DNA TGTGCCAGCAGATTCGGCCGAACCCCCAATCAGCCCCAGCATTTT.

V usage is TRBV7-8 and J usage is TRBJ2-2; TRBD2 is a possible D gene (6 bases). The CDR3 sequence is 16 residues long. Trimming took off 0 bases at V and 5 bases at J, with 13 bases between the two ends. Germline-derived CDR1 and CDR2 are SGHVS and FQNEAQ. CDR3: CASSLAWRSGTGELFF. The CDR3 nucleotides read TGTGCCAGCAGCTTAGCGTGGAGAAGCGGGACCGGGGAGCTGTTTTTT.

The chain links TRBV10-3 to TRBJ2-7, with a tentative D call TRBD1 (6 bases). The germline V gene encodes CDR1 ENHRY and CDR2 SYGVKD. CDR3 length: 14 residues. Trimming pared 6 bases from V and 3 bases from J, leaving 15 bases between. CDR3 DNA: TGTGCCATCAGAGACAGGCAAATGCGCTACGAGCAGTACTTC. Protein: CAIRDRQMRYEQYF.

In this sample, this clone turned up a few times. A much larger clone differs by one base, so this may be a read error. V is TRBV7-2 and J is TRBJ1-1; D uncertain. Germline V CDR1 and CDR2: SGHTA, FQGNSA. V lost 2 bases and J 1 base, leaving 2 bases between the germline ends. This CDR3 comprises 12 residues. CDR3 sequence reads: CASSLKNTEAFF. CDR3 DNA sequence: TGTGCCAGCAGCTTAAAGAACACTGAAGCTTTCTTT.

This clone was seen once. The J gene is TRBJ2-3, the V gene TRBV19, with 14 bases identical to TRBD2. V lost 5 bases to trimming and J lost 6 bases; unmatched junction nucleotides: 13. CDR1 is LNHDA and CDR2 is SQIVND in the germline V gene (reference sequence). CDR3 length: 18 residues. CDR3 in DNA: TGTGCCAGTAGTTCGCTCGGGACTAGCGGGAGCGTCCCCGATACGCAGTATTTT. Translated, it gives CASSSLGTSGSVPDTQYF.

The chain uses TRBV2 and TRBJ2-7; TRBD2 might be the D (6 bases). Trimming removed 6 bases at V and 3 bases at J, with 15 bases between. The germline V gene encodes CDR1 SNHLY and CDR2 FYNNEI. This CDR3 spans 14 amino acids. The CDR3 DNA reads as TGTGCCAGCAGCTCGGGACTCCCCGGCTACGAGCAGTACTTC. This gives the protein CASSSGLPGYEQYF.

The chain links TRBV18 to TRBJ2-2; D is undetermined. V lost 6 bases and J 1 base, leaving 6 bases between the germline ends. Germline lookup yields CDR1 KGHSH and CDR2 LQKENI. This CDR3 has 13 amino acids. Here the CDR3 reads CASSHGNTGELFF. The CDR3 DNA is TGTGCCAGCTCCCACGGGAACACCGGGGAGCTGTTTTTT.

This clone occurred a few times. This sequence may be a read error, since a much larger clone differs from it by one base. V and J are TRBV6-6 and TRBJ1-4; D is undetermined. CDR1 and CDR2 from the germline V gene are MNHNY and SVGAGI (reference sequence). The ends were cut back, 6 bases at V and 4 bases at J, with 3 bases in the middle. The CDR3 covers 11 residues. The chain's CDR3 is CASSVNEKLFF. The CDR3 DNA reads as TGTGCCAGCAGCGTTAATGAAAAACTGTTTTTT.

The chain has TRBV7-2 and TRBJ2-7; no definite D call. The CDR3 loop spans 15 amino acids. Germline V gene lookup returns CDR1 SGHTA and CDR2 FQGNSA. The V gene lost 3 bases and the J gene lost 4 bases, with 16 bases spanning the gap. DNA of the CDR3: TGTGCCAGCAGCTTCAACATAGGAAGCGTTTACGAGCAGTACTTC. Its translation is CASSFNIGSVYEQYF.

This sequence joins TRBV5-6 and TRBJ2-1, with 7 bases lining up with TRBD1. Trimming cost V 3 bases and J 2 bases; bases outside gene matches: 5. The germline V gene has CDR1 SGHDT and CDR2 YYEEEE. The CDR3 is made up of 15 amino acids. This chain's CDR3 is CASSSTGTAYNEQFF. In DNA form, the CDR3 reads TGTGCCAGCAGCTCCACCGGGACAGCCTACAATGAGCAGTTCTTC.

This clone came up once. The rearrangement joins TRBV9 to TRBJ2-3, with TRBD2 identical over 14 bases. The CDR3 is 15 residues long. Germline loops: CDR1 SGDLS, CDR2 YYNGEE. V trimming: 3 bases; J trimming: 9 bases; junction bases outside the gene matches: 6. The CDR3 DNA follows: TGTGCCAGCAGCGAGGGACTAGCGGGAGCAGGGACGCAGTATTTT. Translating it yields CASSEGLAGAGTQYF.

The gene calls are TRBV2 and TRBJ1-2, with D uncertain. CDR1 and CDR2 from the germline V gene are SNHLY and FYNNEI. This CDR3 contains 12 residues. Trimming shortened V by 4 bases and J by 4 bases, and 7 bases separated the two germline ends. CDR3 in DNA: TGTGCCAGCAGTGGGGGAGCCTATGGCTACACCTTC. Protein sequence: CASSGGAYGYTF.

For the CDR3, the DNA is TGCGCCAGCAGCTTGTTGGGACAGGGCGGGAATGAGCAGTTCTTC. Protein product: CASSLLGQGGNEQFF. V gene TRBV5-1 combines with J gene TRBJ2-1; 9 nucleotides line up with TRBD1. In germline, CDR1 is SGHRS, CDR2 YFSETQ. The CDR3 length is 15 residues. With 1 base clipped from V and 7 bases from J, the junction kept 6 bases outside the gene matches.